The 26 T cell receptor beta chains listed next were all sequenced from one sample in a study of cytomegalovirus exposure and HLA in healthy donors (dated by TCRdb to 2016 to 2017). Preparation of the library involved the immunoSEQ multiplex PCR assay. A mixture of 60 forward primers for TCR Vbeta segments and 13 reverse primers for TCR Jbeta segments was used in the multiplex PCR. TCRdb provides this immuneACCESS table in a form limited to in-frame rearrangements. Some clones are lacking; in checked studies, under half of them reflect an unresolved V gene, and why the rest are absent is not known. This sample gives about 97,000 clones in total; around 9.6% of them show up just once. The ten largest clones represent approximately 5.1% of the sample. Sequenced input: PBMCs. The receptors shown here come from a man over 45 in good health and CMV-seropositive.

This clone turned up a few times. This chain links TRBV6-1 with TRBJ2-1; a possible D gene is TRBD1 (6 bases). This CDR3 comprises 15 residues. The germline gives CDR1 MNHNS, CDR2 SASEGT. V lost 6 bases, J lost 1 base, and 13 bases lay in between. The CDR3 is CASSPNRVSYNEQFF. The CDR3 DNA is TGTGCCAGCAGCCCGAACAGGGTTTCCTACAATGAGCAGTTCTTC.

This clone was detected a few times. The CDR3 sequence: CASSQEGHINQPQHF. As DNA, the CDR3 is TGCGCCAGCAGCCAAGAGGGACACATCAATCAGCCCCAGCATTTT. The gene calls are TRBV4-1 and TRBJ1-5, with TRBD1 as a possible D gene (6 bases). V was pared by 0 bases and J by 3 bases, with 9 bases between. This CDR3 region has 15 residues. Germline lookup yields CDR1 MGHRA and CDR2 YSYEKL.

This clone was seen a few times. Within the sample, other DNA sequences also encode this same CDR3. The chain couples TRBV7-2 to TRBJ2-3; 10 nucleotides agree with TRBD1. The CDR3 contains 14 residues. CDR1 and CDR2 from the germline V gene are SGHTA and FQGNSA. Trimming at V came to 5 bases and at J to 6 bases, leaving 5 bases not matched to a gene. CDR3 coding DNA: TGTGCCAGCAGCCCCGACAGGGGGCGGGATACGCAGTATTTT. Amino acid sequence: CASSPDRGRDTQYF.

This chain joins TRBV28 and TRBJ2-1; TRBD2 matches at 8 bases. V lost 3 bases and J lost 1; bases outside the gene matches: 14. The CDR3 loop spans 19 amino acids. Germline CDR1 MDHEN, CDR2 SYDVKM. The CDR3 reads CASSFFRGRRSLSYNEQFF. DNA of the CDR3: TGTGCCAGCAGTTTTTTCCGCGGGAGGCGCTCATTATCCTACAATGAGCAGTTCTTC.

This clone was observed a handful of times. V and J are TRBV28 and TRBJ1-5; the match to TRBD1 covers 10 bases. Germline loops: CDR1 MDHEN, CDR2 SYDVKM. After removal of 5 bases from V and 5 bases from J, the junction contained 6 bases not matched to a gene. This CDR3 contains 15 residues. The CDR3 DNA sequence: TGTGCCAGCAGTAAGCCGGGACAGGGGTATCAGCCCCAGCATTTT. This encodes CASSKPGQGYQPQHF. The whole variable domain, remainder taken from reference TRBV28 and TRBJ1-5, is DVKVTQSSRYLVKRTGEKVFLECVQDMDHENMFWYRQDPGLGLRLIYFSYDVKMKEKGDIPEGYSVSREKKERFSLILESASTNQTSMYLCASSKPGQGYQPQHFGDGTRLSIL.

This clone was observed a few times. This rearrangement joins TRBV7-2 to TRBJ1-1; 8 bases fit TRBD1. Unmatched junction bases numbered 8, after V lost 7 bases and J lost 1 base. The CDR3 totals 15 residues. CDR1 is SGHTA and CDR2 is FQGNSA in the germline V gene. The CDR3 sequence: CASTRTGYRNTEAFF. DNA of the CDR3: TGTGCCAGCACCAGGACAGGGTACCGGAACACTGAAGCTTTCTTT.

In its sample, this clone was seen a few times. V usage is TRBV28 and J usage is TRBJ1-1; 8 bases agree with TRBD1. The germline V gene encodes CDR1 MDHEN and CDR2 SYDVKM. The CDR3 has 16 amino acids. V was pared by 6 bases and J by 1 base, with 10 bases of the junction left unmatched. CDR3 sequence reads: CASRLPTGAGNTEAFF. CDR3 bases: TGTGCCAGCAGGTTACCGACAGGGGCGGGGAACACTGAAGCTTTCTTT.

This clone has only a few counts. CDR3 nucleotides: TGCAGCGTTGGCAAGCTCCCTAACTATGGCTACACCTTC. Translating it yields CSVGKLPNYGYTF. This sequence joins TRBV29-1 and TRBJ1-2, with D unresolved. CDR3 length: 13 residues. The germline V gene has CDR1 SQVTM and CDR2 ANQGSEA. V shed 4 bases and J shed 0 bases, with 9 bases lying between them.

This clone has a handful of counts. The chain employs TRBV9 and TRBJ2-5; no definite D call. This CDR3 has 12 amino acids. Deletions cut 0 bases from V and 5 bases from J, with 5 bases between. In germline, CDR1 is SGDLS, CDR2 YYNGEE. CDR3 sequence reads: CASSVAFETQYF. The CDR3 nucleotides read TGTGCCAGCAGCGTAGCTTTTGAGACCCAGTACTTC.

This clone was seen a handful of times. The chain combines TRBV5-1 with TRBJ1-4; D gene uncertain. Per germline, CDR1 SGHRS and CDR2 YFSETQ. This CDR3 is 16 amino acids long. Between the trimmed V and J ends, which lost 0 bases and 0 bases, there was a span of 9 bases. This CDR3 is CASSLGAGATNEKLFF. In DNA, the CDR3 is TGCGCCAGCAGCTTGGGGGCAGGTGCAACTAATGAAAAACTGTTTTTT.

CDR3 in DNA: TGTGCCAGCAGGAGAGACAGGGGTGAGCAGTACTTC. It is translated as CASRRDRGEQYF. V and J are TRBV28 and TRBJ2-7; 8 positions match TRBD1. This CDR3 region has 12 residues. The germline V gene encodes CDR1 MDHEN and CDR2 SYDVKM. Trimming took 6 bases from V and 7 from J; bases not matched to a gene: 5.

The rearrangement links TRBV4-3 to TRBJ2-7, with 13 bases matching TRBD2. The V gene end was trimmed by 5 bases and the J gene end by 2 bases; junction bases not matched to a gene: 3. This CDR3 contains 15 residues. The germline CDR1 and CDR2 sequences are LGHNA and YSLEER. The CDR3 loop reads CASSLGLAGAYEQYF. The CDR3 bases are TGCGCCAGCAGCTTAGGACTAGCGGGAGCCTACGAGCAGTACTTC.

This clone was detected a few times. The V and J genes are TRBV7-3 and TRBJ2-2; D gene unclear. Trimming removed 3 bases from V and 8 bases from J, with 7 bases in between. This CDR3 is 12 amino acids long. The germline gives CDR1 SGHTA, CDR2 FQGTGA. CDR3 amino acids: CASSLGLGELFF. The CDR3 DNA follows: TGTGCCAGCAGCTTGGGCCTAGGGGAGCTGTTTTTT.

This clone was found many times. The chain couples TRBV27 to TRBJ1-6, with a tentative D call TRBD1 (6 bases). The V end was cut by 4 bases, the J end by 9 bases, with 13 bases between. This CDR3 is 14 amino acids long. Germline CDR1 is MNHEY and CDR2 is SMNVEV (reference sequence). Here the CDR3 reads CASSYRESASPLHF. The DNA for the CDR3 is TGTGCCAGCAGTTACAGGGAGAGCGCTTCACCCCTCCACTTT.

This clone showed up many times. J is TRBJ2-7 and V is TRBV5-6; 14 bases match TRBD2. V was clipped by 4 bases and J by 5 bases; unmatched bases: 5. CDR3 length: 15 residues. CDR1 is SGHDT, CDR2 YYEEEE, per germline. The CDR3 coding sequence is TGTGCCAGCAGCAGAGGGACTAGCGGGAGTCACGAGCAGTACTTC. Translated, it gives CASSRGTSGSHEQYF.

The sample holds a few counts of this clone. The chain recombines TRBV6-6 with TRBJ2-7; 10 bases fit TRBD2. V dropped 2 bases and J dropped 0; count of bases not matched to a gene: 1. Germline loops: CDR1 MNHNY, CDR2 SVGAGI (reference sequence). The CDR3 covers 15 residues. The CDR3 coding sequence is TGTGCCAGCAGTTACCGACTAGCGGGCTCCTACGAGCAGTACTTC. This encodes CASSYRLAGSYEQYF.

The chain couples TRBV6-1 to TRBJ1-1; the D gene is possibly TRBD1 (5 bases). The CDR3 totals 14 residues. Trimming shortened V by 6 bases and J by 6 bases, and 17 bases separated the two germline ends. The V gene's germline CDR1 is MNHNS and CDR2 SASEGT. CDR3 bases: TGTGCCAGCAGGCCAGGAGGGAGGGGTCCTGAAGCTTTCTTT. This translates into CASRPGGRGPEAFF.

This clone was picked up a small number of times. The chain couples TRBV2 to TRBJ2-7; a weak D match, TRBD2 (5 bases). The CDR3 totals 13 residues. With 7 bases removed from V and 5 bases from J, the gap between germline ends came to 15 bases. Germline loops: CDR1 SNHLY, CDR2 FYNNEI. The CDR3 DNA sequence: TGTGCCAGCATCAACTCTCCGACTAACGAGCAGTACTTC. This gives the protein CASINSPTNEQYF.

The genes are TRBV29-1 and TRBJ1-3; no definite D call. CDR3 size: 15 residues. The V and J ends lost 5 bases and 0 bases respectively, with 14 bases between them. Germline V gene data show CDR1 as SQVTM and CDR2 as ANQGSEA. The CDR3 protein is CSVIYPGFSGNTIYF. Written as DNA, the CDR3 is TGCAGCGTTATATACCCGGGATTCTCTGGAAACACCATATATTTT.

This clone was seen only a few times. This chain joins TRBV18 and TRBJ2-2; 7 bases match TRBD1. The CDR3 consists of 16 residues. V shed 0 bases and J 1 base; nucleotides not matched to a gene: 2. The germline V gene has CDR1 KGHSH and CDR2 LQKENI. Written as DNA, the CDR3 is TGTGCCAGCTCACCACCGAACAGGGGGAACACCGGGGAGCTGTTTTTT. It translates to CASSPPNRGNTGELFF.

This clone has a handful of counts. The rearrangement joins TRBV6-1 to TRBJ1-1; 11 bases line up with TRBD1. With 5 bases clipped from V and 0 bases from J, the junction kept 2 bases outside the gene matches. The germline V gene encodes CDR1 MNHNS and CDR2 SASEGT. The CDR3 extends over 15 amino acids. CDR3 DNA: TGTGCCAGCAGTTGGACAGGGGGCCTGAACACTGAAGCTTTCTTT. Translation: CASSWTGGLNTEAFF.

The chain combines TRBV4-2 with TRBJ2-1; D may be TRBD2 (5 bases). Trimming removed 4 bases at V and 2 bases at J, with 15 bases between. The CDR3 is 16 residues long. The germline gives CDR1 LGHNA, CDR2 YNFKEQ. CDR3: CASSPLRGSTYNEQFF. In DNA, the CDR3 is TGTGCCAGCAGCCCCCTTCGGGGATCCACCTACAATGAGCAGTTCTTC.

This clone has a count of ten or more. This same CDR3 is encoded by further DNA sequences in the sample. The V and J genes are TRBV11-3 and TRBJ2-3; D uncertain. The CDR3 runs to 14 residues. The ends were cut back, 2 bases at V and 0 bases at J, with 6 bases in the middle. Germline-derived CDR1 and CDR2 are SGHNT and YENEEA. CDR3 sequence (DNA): TGTGCCAGCAGCTTAACAGCTAGCACAGATACGCAGTATTTT. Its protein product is CASSLTASTDTQYF.

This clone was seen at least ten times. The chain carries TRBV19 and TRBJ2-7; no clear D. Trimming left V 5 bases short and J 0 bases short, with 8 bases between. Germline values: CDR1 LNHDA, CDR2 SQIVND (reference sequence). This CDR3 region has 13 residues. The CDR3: CASSPVASYEQYF. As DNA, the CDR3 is TGTGCCAGTAGTCCCGTAGCCTCCTACGAGCAGTACTTC.

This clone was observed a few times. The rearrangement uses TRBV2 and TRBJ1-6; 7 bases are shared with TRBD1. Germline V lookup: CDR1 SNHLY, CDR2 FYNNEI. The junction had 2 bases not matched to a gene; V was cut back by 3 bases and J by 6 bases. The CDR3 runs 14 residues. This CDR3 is CASSEDRSNSPLHF. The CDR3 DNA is TGTGCCAGCAGTGAGGACAGGAGTAATTCACCCCTCCACTTT.

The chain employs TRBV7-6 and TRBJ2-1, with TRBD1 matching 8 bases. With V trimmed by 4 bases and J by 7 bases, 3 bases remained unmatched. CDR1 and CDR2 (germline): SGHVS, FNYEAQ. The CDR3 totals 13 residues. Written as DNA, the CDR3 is TGTGCCAGCAGCTGGACAGGGCGAAATGAGCAGTTCTTC. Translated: CASSWTGRNEQFF.